The 21 T cell receptor beta chains given below trace back to one sample, sequenced in a study of cytomegalovirus exposure and HLA in healthy donors. The primer mix had 60 Vbeta and 13 Jbeta primers. Repertoires were generated with immunoSEQ multiplex PCR, while TCRdb's copy carries only in-frame clones and drops some. The sample consists of 200,000 to 250,000 clones, 85% of them appearing once. Sequencing input: PBMCs. Source of these receptors: a human donor in good health.

This chain connects TRBV13 to TRBJ2-5; 7 bases align to TRBD1. V lost 5 bases, J lost 1 base, and 7 bases stayed unmatched. The CDR3 covers 15 residues. Looked up from germline, CDR1 is PRHDT and CDR2 is FYEKMQ (reference sequence). The CDR3 DNA sequence: TGTGCCAGCAGCCGACGGACAGGCCGCCAAGAGACCCAGTACTTC. Encoded protein: CASSRRTGRQETQYF.

This clone has a handful of counts. The chain recombines TRBV27 with TRBJ1-3; TRBD1 agrees at 9 bases. Per germline, CDR1 MNHEY and CDR2 SMNVEV (reference sequence). The junction had 7 bases not matched to a gene; V was cut back by 6 bases and J by 4 bases. The CDR3 is 15 residues long. The CDR3 nucleotides are TGTGCCAGCAGACGGACAGGGGAATCCGGAAACACCATATATTTT. This gives the protein CASRRTGESGNTIYF.

As for this clone: An end of the junction differs from the germline gene, which may be a read error. V gene TRBV7-7 combines with J gene TRBJ2-3; 12 bases match TRBD2. The CDR3 totals 17 residues. Germline lookup yields CDR1 SSHAT and CDR2 FNYEAQ (reference sequence). The DNA of the CDR3 is TGTGCTAGCAGCCTCCTGACTAGCGGGAGTGGCGCAGATACGCAGTATTTT. Protein product: CASSLLTSGSGADTQYF.

The chain joins TRBV7-2 to TRBJ2-1, with 8 bases fitting TRBD2. This CDR3 is built from 16 residues. V was pared by 0 bases and J by 7 bases, with 8 bases of the junction left unmatched. Germline V gene data show CDR1 as SGHTA and CDR2 as FQGNSA. CDR3 sequence: CASSLALVRGGNEQFF. In DNA, the CDR3 is TGTGCCAGCAGCTTAGCGCTGGTCCGGGGGGGGAATGAGCAGTTCTTC. The complete variable domain, with remaining parts taken from reference TRBV7-2 and TRBJ2-1, reads GAGVSQSPSNKVTEKGKDVELRCDPISGHTALYWYRQSLGQGLEFLIYFQGNSAPDKSGLPSDRFSAERTGGSVSTLTIQRTQQEDSAVYLCASSLALVRGGNEQFFGPGTRLTVL.

As to this clone: Germline and junction disagree at one end, which may indicate a read error. The genes are TRBV7-9 and TRBJ2-3; 8 positions agree with TRBD2. CDR3 length equals 15 residues. Germline V gene lookup returns CDR1 SEHNR and CDR2 FQNEAQ (reference sequence). CDR3: CSSSLTLPAGGTQYF. The CDR3 DNA reads TGTTCCAGCAGCTTAACATTGCCGGCGGGAGGTACGCAGTATTTT.

The chain is built from TRBV9 and TRBJ2-3; 12 bases fit TRBD2. This CDR3 has 18 amino acids. After removal of 3 bases from V and 0 bases from J, the junction contained 8 bases not matched to a gene. Looked up from germline, CDR1 is SGDLS and CDR2 is YYNGEE. The CDR3 coding sequence is TGTGCCAGCAGCGAATACTCGACTAGCGGGAGTAGCACAGATACGCAGTATTTT. It is translated as CASSEYSTSGSSTDTQYF.

The table lists this clone with a count of one. The chain has TRBV6-6 and TRBJ2-7; D is undetermined. Germline-derived CDR1 and CDR2 are MNHNY and SVGAGI (reference sequence). CDR3 size: 13 residues. The V and J ends lost 10 bases and 7 bases respectively, with 20 bases between them. As DNA, the CDR3 is TGTGCCACCGCGAAACCCTCTGGCGGTGAGCAGTACTTC. Translated: CATAKPSGGEQYF.

The chain carries TRBV5-1 and TRBJ2-7, with 7 bases lining up with TRBD2. Trimming cost V 1 base and J 2 bases; bases outside gene matches: 6. This CDR3 region has 15 residues. Germline CDR1 SGHRS, CDR2 YFSETQ. CDR3 DNA: TGCGCCAGCAGCTTGTCATCGGGAGGCCCCTACGAGCAGTACTTC. It yields the protein CASSLSSGGPYEQYF.

CDR3: CAISESRAGSYEQYF. CDR3 sequence (DNA): TGTGCCATCAGTGAGTCTAGAGCGGGTTCCTACGAGCAGTACTTC. This chain links TRBV10-3 with TRBJ2-7; a weak D match, TRBD2 (6 bases). Germline V lookup: CDR1 ENHRY, CDR2 SYGVKD. This CDR3 is built from 15 residues. Between the trimmed V and J ends, which lost 0 bases and 1 base, there was a span of 10 bases.

This clone showed up just once. A junction boundary mismatches the germline segment, possibly from a read error. This chain uses TRBV7-7 with TRBJ2-1; TRBD1 matches at 11 bases. The CDR3 spans 16 residues. In germline, CDR1 is SSHAT, CDR2 FNYEAQ (reference sequence). The CDR3 DNA is TGTGCTAGCAGCCAACAGGGACAGGGGGGTAGTAATGAGCAGTTCTTC. Translated, it gives CASSQQGQGGSNEQFF.

This chain links TRBV28 with TRBJ1-2; no definite D call. The CDR3 is made up of 13 amino acids. Germline V gives CDR1 MDHEN, CDR2 SYDVKM. Between the trimmed V and J ends, which lost 6 bases and 4 bases, there was a span of 12 bases. CDR3 DNA: TGTGCCAGCAGGGCCAGTCGGGGCTATGGCTACACCTTC. Translated: CASRASRGYGYTF.

Only a few counts were recorded for this clone. An end of the junction does not agree with germline; a read error may underlie this. The V and J genes are TRBV6-1 and TRBJ1-2; 7 bases fit TRBD1. Germline V gene lookup returns CDR1 MNHNS and CDR2 SASEGT. This CDR3 has 17 residues. The CDR3 region is CASREATGLLTNYGYTF. CDR3 DNA: TGTGCCAGCAGAGAAGCGACAGGGCTACTAACTAACTATGGCTACACCTTC.

This chain uses TRBV19 with TRBJ2-7, with a tentative D call TRBD1 (5 bases). Germline CDR1 and CDR2: LNHDA and SQIVND (reference sequence). The CDR3 contains 15 residues. Trimming took 6 bases from V and 0 from J, leaving 15 bases between them. The CDR3 loop is CASRAQGINSYEQYF. The CDR3 DNA reads as TGTGCCAGTAGGGCCCAGGGTATTAACTCCTACGAGCAGTACTTC.

The CDR3 reads CASSLPGGLTDTQYF. Written as DNA, the CDR3 is TGTGCCAGCAGTCTCCCGGGGGGGCTCACAGATACGCAGTATTTT. The gene calls are TRBV27 and TRBJ2-3, with TRBD2 matching over 8 bases. CDR3 length: 15 residues. Unmatched junction bases numbered 6, after V lost 5 bases and J lost 2 bases. Germline lookup yields CDR1 MNHEY and CDR2 SMNVEV (reference sequence).

This clone was seen a single time. CDR3 region: CASSYLTSADTQYF. DNA of the CDR3: TGTGCCAGCAGTTACCTAACTAGCGCAGATACGCAGTATTTT. The chain joins TRBV6-5 to TRBJ2-3; 7 bases align to TRBD2. This CDR3 is 14 amino acids long. Trimming at V came to 2 bases and at J to 4 bases, leaving 3 bases not matched to a gene. Germline V gene sequence: CDR1 MNHEY, CDR2 SVGAGI.

This clone was seen once. This chain joins TRBV7-2 and TRBJ2-3, with TRBD2 matching 11 bases. The CDR3 length is 18 residues. CDR1 and CDR2 from the germline V gene are SGHTA and FQGNSA. J was trimmed by 5 bases and V by 2 bases; bases with no gene match: 12. The DNA of the CDR3 is TGTGCCAGCAGCTTAAGGACTAGCGGGCGAGGGTATAAAGATACGCAGTATTTT. This codes for CASSLRTSGRGYKDTQYF.

The V call is TRBV6-5, the J call TRBJ1-2; D is possibly TRBD1 (5 bases). V was cut by 2 bases and J by 2 bases, with 12 bases left in between. Germline lookup yields CDR1 MNHEY and CDR2 SVGAGI. The CDR3 runs 15 residues. CDR3 region: CASSYSRQPNYGYTF. In nucleotides, the CDR3 is TGTGCCAGCAGTTACAGTCGACAGCCCAACTATGGCTACACCTTC.

The chain recombines TRBV6-1 with TRBJ1-2; a weak D match, TRBD1 (5 bases). Germline V gives CDR1 MNHNS, CDR2 SASEGT. The CDR3 has 12 amino acids. V was trimmed by 7 bases and J by 10 bases, leaving 16 bases between them. This CDR3 reads CASTLVGGDYTF. Here the CDR3 DNA reads TGTGCCAGCACCCTTGTGGGGGGAGACTACACCTTC.

This rearrangement joins TRBV19 to TRBJ2-4, with TRBD1 identical over 7 bases. V was pared by 7 bases and J by 4 bases, with 4 bases of the junction left unmatched. Germline V CDR1 and CDR2: LNHDA, SQIVND (reference sequence). The CDR3 contains 13 residues. Written as DNA, the CDR3 is TGTGCCAGTAACCCGGGACAGAAAAACATTCAGTACTTC. Encoded protein: CASNPGQKNIQYF.

The genes are TRBV27 and TRBJ2-7, with 8 bases fitting TRBD1. CDR1 and CDR2 (germline): MNHEY, SMNVEV (reference sequence). J lost 2 bases, V lost 7 bases, and 13 bases had no gene match. CDR3 length: 16 amino acids. The CDR3 sequence is CASNYGRGRGPYEQYF. Written as DNA, the CDR3 is TGTGCCAGCAATTACGGCAGGGGGCGCGGGCCCTACGAGCAGTACTTC.

The chain uses TRBV6-1 and TRBJ2-3, with D maybe TRBD1 (5 bases). In germline, CDR1 is MNHNS, CDR2 SASEGT. V was trimmed by 6 bases and J by 4 bases, leaving 8 bases between them. The CDR3 is 12 amino acids. The CDR3 is CASRTGPDTQYF. The CDR3 DNA follows: TGTGCCAGCAGAACAGGCCCAGATACGCAGTATTTT.